Listed below are T cell receptor beta chains from one sample, sequenced in a study of T cell repertoires in cytomegalovirus infection. MiXCR, run by TCRdb on the reads, gives a single entry per CDR3 protein. In the table there are roughly 860,000 distinct CDR3 sequences, roughly 33% of which are singletons. Their antigens are not known. The material sequenced was cultured CD8+ T cells from PBMCs, taken from culture after CMV antigen stimulation. The receptors shown here come from a human donor in good health (CMV status not recorded). Some clones in this sample may be carry-over from other donors' samples. The CDR3 runs from the conserved cysteine through the conserved F or W. Fields, in order: D gene, V gene, J gene, clone size, CDR3 protein, CDR3 DNA. A D gene is named only where the DNA matches it firmly. Where a row states a size, it is once, few, many or the class of an expanded clone; other rows omit it.

TRBD1	TRBV27	TRBJ2-3	few	CASSLLIVGTGGTDTQYF	TGTGCCAGCAGTTTATTGATTGTAGGGACAGGGGGCACAGATACGCAGTATTTT
TRBD1	TRBV20-1	TRBJ1-6	-	CSARDYRGSPLHF	TGCAGTGCTAGAGATTACAGGGGCTCACCCCTCCACTTT
-	TRBV7-9	TRBJ1-3	-	CASSLVAGFGNTIYF	TGTGCCAGCAGCTTAGTCGCAGGATTTGGAAACACCATATATTTT
TRBD1	TRBV19	TRBJ1-2	few	CASSNRDDRAHGYTF	TGTGCCAGTAGTAATCGGGACGACAGGGCTCATGGCTACACCTTC
-	TRBV7-9	TRBJ2-5	many	CASSWEIQETQYF	TGTGCCAGCAGCTGGGAGATACAAGAGACCCAGTACTTC
TRBD1	TRBV27	TRBJ2-1	few	CASSPLRTGGLPYNEQFF	TGTGCCAGCAGTCCTCTTCGCACAGGGGGCCTTCCATACAATGAGCAGTTCTTC
-	TRBV29-1	TRBJ2-6	-	CSVGGSSGANVLTF	TGCAGCGTTGGGGGGAGCTCTGGGGCCAACGTCCTGACTTTC
TRBD1	TRBV7-6	TRBJ2-7	few	CASSLGTAAYEQYF	TGTGCCAGCAGCTTGGGGACAGCGGCGTACGAGCAGTACTTC
TRBD1	TRBV7-6	TRBJ2-7	many	CASSLKEGQGDYEQYF	TGTGCCAGCAGCTTGAAGGAAGGACAGGGGGACTACGAGCAGTACTTC
-	TRBV7-6	TRBJ2-3	few	CASSLAAVSGTDTQYF	TGTGCCAGCAGCTTAGCGGCAGTCTCGGGCACAGATACGCAGTATTTT
TRBD2	TRBV6-1	TRBJ2-1	-	CASSEERGYGHNEQFF	TGTGCCAGCAGTGAAGAGCGGGGGTATGGGCACAATGAGCAGTTCTTC
TRBD2	TRBV6-8	TRBJ2-1	-	CASSYNPSGTSGYVSYNEQFF	TGTGCCAGCAGTTACAATCCCTCCGGGACTAGCGGGTATGTTTCCTACAATGAGCAGTTCTTC
-	TRBV12-3/TRBV12-4	TRBJ2-1	-	CASSSSANEQFF	TGTGCCAGCAGTTCATCAGCGAATGAGCAGTTCTTC
-	TRBV4-1	TRBJ1-6	few	CASSQVRGVPLHF	TGCGCCAGCAGCCAAGTTCGTGGAGTACCCCTCCACTTT
-	TRBV27	TRBJ1-6	-	CASSGTGATSPLHF	TGTGCCAGCAGTGGGACGGGAGCTACCTCACCCCTCCACTTT
TRBD2	TRBV15	TRBJ2-2	once	CATGLAGNTGELFF	TGTGCCACAGGACTAGCGGGGAACACCGGGGAGCTGTTTTTT
-	TRBV12-5	TRBJ2-3	few	CASGPPGLTDTQYF	TGTGCTAGTGGTCCGCCGGGACTCACAGATACGCAGTATTTT
-	TRBV12-3/TRBV12-4	TRBJ2-1	few	CASSPVGQGEQFF	TGTGCCAGCAGTCCCGTGGGCCAGGGTGAGCAGTTCTTC
TRBD1	TRBV6-6	TRBJ2-3	few	CASSRDSLSLDTQYF	TGTGCCAGCAGCAGGGACAGCCTGTCCCTCGATACGCAGTATTTT
-	TRBV27	TRBJ1-5	-	CASREGGHNQPQHF	TGTGCCAGCAGGGAAGGAGGGCACAATCAGCCCCAGCATTTT